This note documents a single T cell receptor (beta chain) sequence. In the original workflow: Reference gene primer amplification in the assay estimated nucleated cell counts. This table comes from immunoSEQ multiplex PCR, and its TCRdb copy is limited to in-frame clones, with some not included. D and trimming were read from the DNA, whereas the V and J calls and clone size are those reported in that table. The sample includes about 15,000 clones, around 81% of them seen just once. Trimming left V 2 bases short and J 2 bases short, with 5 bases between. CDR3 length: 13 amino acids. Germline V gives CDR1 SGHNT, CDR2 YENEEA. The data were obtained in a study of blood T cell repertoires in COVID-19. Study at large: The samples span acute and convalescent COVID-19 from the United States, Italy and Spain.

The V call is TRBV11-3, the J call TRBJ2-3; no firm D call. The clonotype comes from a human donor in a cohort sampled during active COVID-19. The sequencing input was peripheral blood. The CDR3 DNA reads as TGTGCCAGCAGCTTATCCCACACAGATACGCAGTATTTT. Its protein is CASSLSHTDTQYF.